This T cell receptor beta chain was sequenced during a study of breast tumors, draining lymph nodes, adjacent tissues listed by TCRdb under 2016. The study in broad terms: Breast cancer patients provided tumor, adjacent nontumor tissue and axillary lymph nodes, and the study compared the TCR beta repertoires across these three sources. The study aimed to assess the relationships and possible T-cell exchange between tumor, surrounding tissue and draining lymph node repertoires in human breast cancer. Paper-wide results and their limitations: Tumor T-cell repertoires showed less diversity than lymph node repertoires and more diversity than nontumor tissue repertoires, and tumor T-cell repertoires showed preferential V and J gene usage. Tumor and nontumor tissue repertoires were significantly more similar in luminal-like than in basal-like breast cancer. The study presented the conclusion that tumor T cells originate in lymph nodes as consistent with a hypothesis, not as something directly demonstrated. A scenario in which most tumor T cells derive from the lymph node and then expand within tumor tissue was judged to be consistent with the data.

Reads for this sample came from an Illumina HiSeq 2000. TCR beta chain libraries were generated through multiplex PCR amplification. High-throughput sequencing was used to analyze the amplified TCR beta chain products. The public sequencing data were trimmed at Q25 with fastp and processed into clonotypes with MiXCR by TCRdb, which kept only in-frame beta chains. Under each unique CDR3 protein, matching rows form one entry showing the most common genes and DNA. Within this sample are about 150,000 distinct CDR3 sequences, with roughly 33% of them counted one time only. The ten largest make up about 2.5% of the sample. Comment on this clonotype: Which antigen it targets is not known. Within one base of it there is no much larger clone, and no base qualities were kept.

The CDR3 numbers 13 residues from cysteine through phenylalanine. Of the read, only the CDR3 DNA is kept; its 39 bases are in frame from base 1. Trimming takes 9 bases from V and 7 bases from J, and the germline ends sit 15 bases apart. From a lookup of the germline V gene, CDR1 and CDR2 are SNHLY and FYNNEI. The lymph node samples were taken from the axillary draining lymph nodes of breast cancer patients. In this chain, TRBV2 is recombined with TRBJ1-4; the best D guess is TRBD1, with 5 bases matching. This clonotype was obtained from a female donor with breast cancer. Some clones in this sample may be carry-over from other donors' samples. Sample: axillary lymph node tissue. The CDR3 corresponds to CARWGVATEKLFF. The sequenced DNA: TGTGCCAGGTGGGGGGTTGCGACTGAAAAACTGTTTTTT.